A single sample is the source of the 18 T cell receptor beta chains below, sequenced in a study of cytomegalovirus exposure and HLA in healthy donors. Clones were read by immunoSEQ multiplex PCR, and TCRdb kept only the in-frame ones, dropping some. The sample records more than 300,000 clones, 70% to 90% being singletons. Sequenced sample: PBMCs. The source is a woman aged 18-29 years in good health and CMV-seronegative.

This chain joins TRBV6-1 and TRBJ1-5, with 7 nucleotides matching TRBD1. CDR3 size: 15 residues. CDR1 and CDR2 from the germline V gene are MNHNS and SASEGT. V was pared by 8 bases and J by 7 bases, with 14 bases of the junction left unmatched. CDR3 DNA: TGTGCCAGCGTAATAACCACAGGGGAACGACAGCCCCAGCATTTT. Translating it yields CASVITTGERQPQHF.

A few counts support this clone. The chain links TRBV6-4 to TRBJ2-1; D is possibly TRBD2 (5 bases). V was cut by 3 bases and J by 9 bases, with 12 bases left in between. CDR3 size: 13 residues. Germline V gene data show CDR1 as MRHNA and CDR2 as SNTAGT. The DNA for the CDR3 is TGTGCCAGCAGTGAAGGTGGGAGCGCTGAGCAGTTCTTC. Protein sequence: CASSEGGSAEQFF.

The chain joins TRBV7-6 to TRBJ1-3; 7 bases fit TRBD1. V trimming: 2 bases; J trimming: 2 bases; junction bases outside the gene matches: 6. Germline V gene data show CDR1 as SGHVS and CDR2 as FNYEAQ. The CDR3 covers 16 residues. In nucleotides, the CDR3 is TGTGCCAGCAGCTTAAATGACAGGGATACTGGAAACACCATATATTTT. Translating gives CASSLNDRDTGNTIYF.

This clone showed up just a few times. This chain uses TRBV27 with TRBJ1-1; tentative D call: TRBD1 (6 bases). Germline V gene lookup returns CDR1 MNHEY and CDR2 SMNVEV (reference sequence). This CDR3 spans 15 amino acids. V was pared by 1 base and J by 6 bases, with 15 bases between. The CDR3 here is CASSLWAGVRAEAFF. For the CDR3, the DNA is TGTGCCAGCAGTTTATGGGCAGGGGTTAGGGCTGAAGCTTTCTTT.

V is TRBV7-9 and J is TRBJ2-5; a weak D match, TRBD1 (6 bases). The V and J ends lost 6 bases and 4 bases respectively, with 15 bases between them. CDR3 length: 14 amino acids. CDR1 and CDR2 (germline): SEHNR, FQNEAQ (reference sequence). DNA for the CDR3: TGTGCCAGCAGTGGCCCAGGGGACGGAGAGACCCAGTACTTC. This translates into CASSGPGDGETQYF.

This rearrangement joins TRBV5-1 to TRBJ1-4; D might be TRBD1 (5 bases). The CDR3 totals 15 residues. V gave up 0 bases and J gave up 8 bases, with 14 bases separating them. The germline V gene has CDR1 SGHRS and CDR2 YFSETQ. The CDR3 protein is CASSLAGTGEEKLFF. The CDR3, as DNA: TGCGCCAGCAGCTTGGCAGGTACGGGGGAAGAAAAACTGTTTTTT.

The chain recombines TRBV5-1 with TRBJ1-5; 8 bases fit TRBD1. Trimming cost V 4 bases and J 5 bases; bases outside gene matches: 5. Germline CDR1 SGHRS, CDR2 YFSETQ. The CDR3 consists of 14 residues. The CDR3 is CASSETGEDQPQHF. The CDR3 DNA reads TGCGCCAGCAGCGAGACAGGGGAGGATCAGCCCCAGCATTTT.

This sequence joins TRBV5-1 and TRBJ1-2; 7 positions agree with TRBD1. CDR1 is SGHRS and CDR2 is YFSETQ in the germline V gene. V trimming: 4 bases; J trimming: 2 bases; junction bases outside the gene matches: 5. This CDR3 has 14 residues. The CDR3 here is CASSPGRGNYGYTF. DNA of the CDR3: TGCGCCAGCAGCCCGGGCAGGGGGAACTATGGCTACACCTTC.

The chain combines TRBV29-1 with TRBJ2-7; D may be TRBD2 (5 bases). The CDR3 runs 13 residues. Trimming cost V 1 base and J 10 bases, with 17 bases left between them. Germline V CDR1 and CDR2: SQVTM, ANQGSEA. The CDR3 nucleotides read TGCAGCGTTGAAGGTGGGTCGGGGTCTGCCCAGTACTTC. It yields the protein CSVEGGSGSAQYF.

This clone was seen more than once but under ten times. The chain joins TRBV6-5 to TRBJ1-2, with D possibly TRBD1 on 5 matching bases. Germline V gene sequence: CDR1 MNHEY, CDR2 SVGAGI. V dropped 6 bases and J dropped 7 bases, with 12 bases sitting between them. This CDR3 is built from 12 residues. The CDR3 loop reads CASSTGTGGYTF. Written as DNA, the CDR3 is TGTGCCAGCAGCACCGGGACTGGTGGCTACACCTTC.

The V call is TRBV29-1, the J call TRBJ1-1; D is perhaps TRBD1 (5 bases). From germline, CDR1 is SQVTM and CDR2 ANQGSEA. The CDR3 sequence is 13 residues long. V lost 5 bases to trimming and J lost 0 bases, with 10 bases between them. The CDR3 nucleotides are TGCAGCGTTCTGGGGGAGGTGAACACTGAAGCTTTCTTT. Translated, it gives CSVLGEVNTEAFF.

V gene TRBV29-1 combines with J gene TRBJ1-1, with TRBD1 as a possible D gene (6 bases). V lost 4 bases and J 3 bases, leaving 9 bases between the germline ends. Per germline, CDR1 SQVTM and CDR2 ANQGSEA. The CDR3 consists of 12 residues. The DNA of the CDR3 is TGCAGCGTTGTACACAGGGACACTGAAGCTTTCTTT. Amino acids: CSVVHRDTEAFF.

This clone was seen once. CDR3 protein: CASSLTGQLIQETQYF. The CDR3 DNA reads TGCGCCAGCAGCTTGACAGGGCAATTAATCCAAGAGACCCAGTACTTC. The chain employs TRBV5-1 and TRBJ2-5; TRBD1 is a possible D gene (6 bases). The CDR3 totals 16 residues. Trimming took 1 base from V and 1 from J, leaving 14 bases between them. The germline V gene has CDR1 SGHRS and CDR2 YFSETQ. Using reference TRBV5-1 and TRBJ2-5 for the parts outside the CDR3, the full variable domain is KAGVTQTPRYLIKTRGQQVTLSCSPISGHRSVSWYQQTPGQGLQFLFEYFSETQRNKGNFPGRFSGRQFSNSRSEMNVSTLELGDSALYLCASSLTGQLIQETQYFGPGTRLLVL.

The chain joins TRBV27 to TRBJ2-1; no clear D gene. Trimming left V 5 bases short and J 7 bases short, with 21 bases between. Germline CDR1 reads MNHEY; CDR2 reads SMNVEV (reference sequence). The length of the CDR3 is 16 residues. The DNA for the CDR3 is TGTGCCAGCAGTCCCCTATTTGCCCCGAGCCGGAATGAGCAGTTCTTC. It is translated as CASSPLFAPSRNEQFF.

The chain is built from TRBV27 and TRBJ2-3; no definite D call. The CDR3 has 15 amino acids. Trimming removed 3 bases at V and 2 bases at J, with 12 bases between. CDR1 and CDR2 from the germline V gene are MNHEY and SMNVEV (reference sequence). The DNA for the CDR3 is TGTGCCAGCAGTTTCGTTAGCAGATACACAGATACGCAGTATTTT. It codes for CASSFVSRYTDTQYF.

The V gene is TRBV9, the J gene TRBJ2-5; 13 nucleotides line up with TRBD2. Per the germline V gene, CDR1 is SGDLS and CDR2 is YYNGEE. CDR3 length: 15 amino acids. V gave up 3 bases and J gave up 4 bases; unmatched junction bases: 3. The CDR3 DNA reads as TGTGCCAGCAGCGAGACTAGCGGGAGGTTAGAGACCCAGTACTTC. Translation: CASSETSGRLETQYF.

The J gene is TRBJ2-3, the V gene TRBV2; perhaps TRBD2 as D (6 bases). This CDR3 spans 14 amino acids. V was shortened by 6 bases and J by 3 bases, with 13 bases between the two germline ends. CDR1 and CDR2 (germline): SNHLY, FYNNEI. Written as DNA, the CDR3 is TGTGCCAGCAGGTCGGGACTTGGTACAGATACGCAGTATTTT. Translation gives CASRSGLGTDTQYF.

The V call is TRBV28, the J call TRBJ1-2, with D perhaps TRBD1 (5 bases). The CDR3 covers 16 residues. Trimming removed 6 bases at V and 6 bases at J, with 23 bases between. The germline CDR1 and CDR2 sequences are MDHEN and SYDVKM. The CDR3 DNA sequence: TGTGCCAGCAGCTCGAGGGGAGGGAGGGTCGTCAATGGCTACACCTTC. Translation: CASSSRGGRVVNGYTF.